This T cell receptor beta chain was observed in a study of T cell changes during pregnancy in multiple sclerosis. Sequenced by immunoSEQ multiplex PCR; TCRdb stores in-frame clones only, minus some. The data show some 51,000 clones, 94% seen once. This CDR3 spans 14 amino acids. Germline assignment: CDR1 MNHEY and CDR2 SVGAGI. V shed 8 bases, J shed 0 bases, and the junction held 3 bases outside the gene matches. The V call is TRBV6-5, the J call TRBJ2-5; TRBD2 matches 10 bases. Source: CD8+ T cells from peripheral blood mononuclear cells, taken in the first trimester of pregnancy. The sequence came from a female donor with multiple sclerosis, enrolled in a pregnancy study. The CDR3 DNA is TGTGCCAGCTCCGGGACTAGCGACCAAGAGACCCAGTACTTC. It translates to CASSGTSDQETQYF.